Below are 28 T cell receptor beta chains sequenced from a single sample in a study. Treg sorting used a CD4+CD25+CD127-/low gate. TCRdb used MiXCR to reprocess the 5' RACE reads, holding one entry per CDR3 protein. The sample consists of about 9,000 distinct CDR3 sequences, about half of them appearing once. Sequencing input: Tregs sorted from a lymph node. These receptors all come from a female donor with breast cancer.

The CDR3 sequence is CASSLGGSGSYEQYF. DNA for the CDR3: TGTGCCAGCAGCTTAGGGGGAAGTGGCTCCTACGAGCAGTACTTC. V gene TRBV7-6 combines with J gene TRBJ2-7; D ambiguous. Trimming shortened V by 1 base and J by 0 bases, and 10 bases separated the two germline ends. This CDR3 spans 15 amino acids. CDR1 and CDR2 from the germline V gene are SGHVS and FNYEAQ.

A few counts support this clonotype. The chain combines TRBV5-1 with TRBJ2-7, with no clear D. V lost 0 bases and J 0 bases, leaving 7 bases between the germline ends. The CDR3 is 14 residues long. CDR1 SGHRS and CDR2 YFSETQ come from the germline V gene. The CDR3 DNA sequence: TGCGCCAGCAGCTTGGACATCGACTCCTACGAGCAGTACTTC. Protein product: CASSLDIDSYEQYF.

This clonotype was detected a few times. This chain's CDR3 is CSVIRELRTEAFF. The CDR3 DNA follows: TGCAGCGTAATCAGGGAATTGCGCACTGAAGCTTTCTTT. V usage is TRBV29-1 and J usage is TRBJ1-1; TRBD1 is a possible D gene (5 bases). The CDR3 runs 13 residues. Germline V CDR1 and CDR2: SQVTM, ANQGSEA. The V gene lost 6 bases and the J gene lost 4 bases, with 15 bases spanning the gap.

This clonotype was detected only once. The genes are TRBV6-1 and TRBJ2-2; D gene ambiguous. This CDR3 has 13 amino acids. Trimming shortened V by 3 bases and J by 7 bases, and 9 bases separated the two germline ends. Germline values: CDR1 MNHNS, CDR2 SASEGT. CDR3 residues: CASSEYLDGELFF. The DNA of the CDR3 is TGTGCCAGCAGTGAGTATTTAGACGGGGAGCTGTTTTTT.

This clonotype was seen a few times. This sequence joins TRBV27 and TRBJ2-1; D might be TRBD1 (5 bases). Germline-derived CDR1 and CDR2 are MNHEY and SMNVEV (reference sequence). V gave up 1 base and J gave up 9 bases, with 10 bases separating them. The CDR3 sequence is 13 residues long. CDR3 loop: CASSLFPGIEQFF. CDR3 coding DNA: TGTGCCAGCAGTTTATTTCCAGGGATTGAGCAGTTCTTC.

This chain links TRBV4-1 with TRBJ2-1, with TRBD2 as a possible D gene (6 bases). V was clipped by 1 base and J by 7 bases, with 8 bases between them. Germline V CDR1 and CDR2: MGHRA, YSYEKL. This CDR3 spans 13 amino acids. In DNA, the CDR3 is TGCGCCAGCAGCCAAGGACTAGGAAATGAGCAGTTCTTC. Amino acids: CASSQGLGNEQFF.

This clonotype was detected a few times. This chain connects TRBV7-3 to TRBJ2-5; 9 nucleotides match TRBD1. The germline V gene has CDR1 SGHTA and CDR2 FQGTGA. This CDR3 is 17 amino acids long. J lost 1 base, V lost 5 bases, and 11 bases had no gene match. For the CDR3, the DNA is TGTGCCAGCAGCCGAATAACAGGGGGCGGGTCCCAAGAGACCCAGTACTTC. This sequence encodes CASSRITGGGSQETQYF.

The V call is TRBV25-1, the J call TRBJ1-1; D gene ambiguous. V dropped 8 bases and J dropped 2 bases, with 6 bases sitting between them. CDR1 and CDR2 from the germline V gene are MGHDK and SYGVNS. The CDR3 contains 11 residues. As DNA, the CDR3 is TGTGCCAGCGGTTACAACACTGAAGCTTTCTTT. It yields the protein CASGYNTEAFF.

The chain combines TRBV20-1 with TRBJ2-1; D gene ambiguous. Germline-derived CDR1 and CDR2 are DFQATT and SNEGSKA (reference sequence). The ends were cut back, 2 bases at V and 6 bases at J, with 20 bases in the middle. The CDR3 runs 16 residues. CDR3 amino acids: CSARPFISGLPNEQFF. The CDR3 DNA reads TGCAGTGCTAGACCGTTCATCTCCGGTCTCCCCAATGAGCAGTTCTTC.

The CDR3 here is CASKIGASGYNEQFF. In DNA, the CDR3 is TGTGCCAGCAAGATTGGGGCTAGCGGTTACAATGAGCAGTTCTTC. The rearrangement links TRBV6-5 to TRBJ2-1; 7 bases match TRBD2. CDR3 length: 15 residues. V shed 7 bases and J 4 bases; nucleotides not matched to a gene: 10. Germline V gives CDR1 MNHEY, CDR2 SVGAGI.

The chain carries TRBV4-1 and TRBJ1-6; 9 bases are a match to TRBD1. V dropped 3 bases and J dropped 7; count of bases not matched to a gene: 4. CDR1 MGHRA and CDR2 YSYEKL come from the germline V gene. This CDR3 is 15 amino acids long. The CDR3 loop reads CASSQGTGTNSPLHF. CDR3 in DNA: TGCGCCAGCAGCCAGGGGACAGGGACCAATTCACCCCTCCACTTT.

Turning to this clonotype: One base away lies a much larger clone, so this may be a sequencing read error. The chain employs TRBV7-9 and TRBJ2-7; 8 nucleotides line up with TRBD2. Germline V CDR1 and CDR2: SEHNR, FQNEAQ (reference sequence). This CDR3 region has 13 residues. As DNA, the CDR3 is TGTGCCAGCAGCCCCGGGGGGGGCGCGGAGCCGTACTTC. It encodes CASSPGGGAEPYF.

This clonotype was seen only a few times. This chain links TRBV30 with TRBJ2-1, with D unclear. CDR3 size: 15 residues. V was pared by 0 bases and J by 4 bases, with 13 bases between. Per the germline V gene, CDR1 is GTSNPN and CDR2 is SVGIG (reference sequence). The CDR3 reads CAWSVVEPGYNEQFF. The CDR3 DNA reads as TGTGCCTGGAGTGTAGTCGAGCCTGGGTACAATGAGCAGTTCTTC.

The rearrangement joins TRBV5-1 to TRBJ1-1, with a possible D match to TRBD1 (5 bases). Germline V gene sequence: CDR1 SGHRS, CDR2 YFSETQ. Trimming removed 0 bases from V and 1 base from J, with 7 bases in between. This CDR3 is 14 amino acids long. CDR3 loop: CASSLVGANTEAFF. The CDR3 DNA is TGCGCCAGCAGCTTGGTAGGGGCGAACACTGAAGCTTTCTTT.

The gene calls are TRBV7-6 and TRBJ2-7; D call uncertain. This CDR3 contains 12 residues. The V gene's germline CDR1 is SGHVS and CDR2 FNYEAQ. Trimming took 3 bases from V and 1 from J, leaving 4 bases between them. The CDR3 loop is CASSLGSYEQYF. The CDR3 bases are TGTGCCAGCAGCTTGGGTTCCTACGAGCAGTACTTC.

The chain recombines TRBV4-1 with TRBJ2-5, with 12 bases lining up with TRBD2. This CDR3 is built from 14 residues. Per germline, CDR1 MGHRA and CDR2 YSYEKL. Unmatched junction bases numbered 7, after V lost 0 bases and J lost 14 bases. DNA of the CDR3: TGCGCCAGCAGCCAAGAGCCTAGCGGGGGGGCGGTATACTTC. This gives the protein CASSQEPSGGAVYF.

A note on this clonotype: The junction shows a germline mismatch at one end, possibly a read error. V and J are TRBV6-4 and TRBJ2-3, with D perhaps TRBD1 (6 bases). This CDR3 has 13 residues. CDR1 and CDR2 from the germline V gene are MRHNA and SNTAGT. CDR3 region: CASSEQGTDTQCF. CDR3 nucleotide sequence: TGTGCCAGCAGTGAACAGGGAACAGATACGCAGTGTTTT.

This clonotype has more than one count but fewer than ten. V is TRBV20-1 and J is TRBJ2-7; D is ambiguous. Germline loops: CDR1 DFQATT, CDR2 SNEGSKA (reference sequence). V dropped 1 base and J dropped 2 bases, with 9 bases sitting between them. This CDR3 spans 13 amino acids. CDR3: CSARGTKAYEQYF. CDR3 DNA: TGCAGTGCTAGAGGAACTAAAGCCTACGAGCAGTACTTC.

This clonotype was seen a handful of times. V gene TRBV6-5 combines with J gene TRBJ2-1; no reliable D call. Trimming stripped 5 bases from V and 4 bases from J, with 12 bases between. In germline, CDR1 is MNHEY, CDR2 SVGAGI. The CDR3 contains 14 residues. CDR3: CASSTPSRYNEQFF. The CDR3 DNA sequence: TGTGCCAGCAGTACCCCCAGTAGGTACAATGAGCAGTTCTTC.

V gene TRBV12-3 or TRBV12-4 combines with J gene TRBJ2-3, with a weak D call TRBD2 (7 bases). The CDR3 runs 16 residues. Trimming pared 6 bases from V and 0 bases from J, leaving 16 bases between. This chain's CDR3 is CASSWGGRGSTDTQYF. CDR3 sequence (DNA): TGTGCCAGCAGCTGGGGGGGCAGGGGAAGCACAGATACGCAGTATTTT.

The chain joins TRBV5-1 to TRBJ2-3; D gene unclear. This CDR3 has 14 residues. Between the trimmed V and J ends, which lost 1 base and 5 bases, there was a span of 11 bases. Germline CDR1 reads SGHRS; CDR2 reads YFSETQ. CDR3 in DNA: TGCGCCAGCAGCTTGACCCACTACAGAGATACGCAGTATTTT. Residues: CASSLTHYRDTQYF.

This clonotype has a handful of counts. The V and J genes are TRBV6-5 and TRBJ2-2, with D perhaps matching TRBD1 (5 bases). CDR1 and CDR2 (germline): MNHEY, SVGAGI. The V end lost 1 base, the J end lost 1 base, and 13 bases lay between the germline ends. CDR3 length: 17 residues. CDR3 residues: CASSYYYSRENTGELFF. The CDR3 DNA sequence: TGTGCCAGCAGTTACTATTATTCCAGGGAGAACACCGGGGAGCTGTTTTTT.

This clonotype was seen a few times. This chain joins TRBV6-6 and TRBJ2-3; D gene ambiguous. V gave up 4 bases and J gave up 1 base, with 9 bases separating them. The germline V gene has CDR1 MNHNY and CDR2 SVGAGI (reference sequence). This CDR3 region has 14 residues. Written as DNA, the CDR3 is TGTGCCAGCAGTTTGGACCGTGGCACAGATACGCAGTATTTT. It encodes CASSLDRGTDTQYF.

V gene TRBV5-1 combines with J gene TRBJ1-1; TRBD1 matches 10 bases. With 4 bases clipped from V and 8 bases from J, the junction kept 14 bases outside the gene matches. Germline loops: CDR1 SGHRS, CDR2 YFSETQ. The CDR3 loop spans 16 amino acids. The CDR3 DNA follows: TGCGCCAGCAGCACGGGACAGGGGTCGACCAAAACGGAAGCTTTCTTT. This translates into CASSTGQGSTKTEAFF.

This clonotype was counted between two and nine times. The chain recombines TRBV9 with TRBJ2-1, with 10 bases identical to TRBD1. CDR3 length: 13 amino acids. V was clipped by 3 bases and J by 8 bases; unmatched bases: 2. Germline values: CDR1 SGDLS, CDR2 YYNGEE. This CDR3 is CASSGQGAYEQFF. The DNA for the CDR3 is TGTGCCAGCAGCGGACAGGGGGCCTATGAGCAGTTCTTC.

CDR3 coding DNA: TGTGCCAGCAGTTTATCATCCGCCTACGAGCAGTACTTC. Amino acid sequence: CASSLSSAYEQYF. The chain carries TRBV27 and TRBJ2-7, with no clear D. This CDR3 comprises 13 residues. V shed 0 bases and J shed 2 bases, with 5 bases lying between them. Germline-derived CDR1 and CDR2 are MNHEY and SMNVEV (reference sequence).

This clonotype was detected only once. An end of the junction does not agree with germline; a read error may underlie this. This chain connects TRBV4-1 to TRBJ2-5; TRBD1 matches 8 bases. The CDR3 runs 15 residues. The germline V gene encodes CDR1 MGHRA and CDR2 YSYEKL. The CDR3 DNA reads as TGCGCCAGCAGCCACCAGGACAGGGTGCAAGAGACCAAGTACTTC. Translating gives CASSHQDRVQETKYF.

The chain links TRBV3-1 to TRBJ2-5; D gene ambiguous. The length of the CDR3 is 14 residues. The V end lost 0 bases, the J end lost 3 bases, and 8 bases lay between the germline ends. CDR1 is LGHDT, CDR2 YNNKEL, per germline (reference sequence). CDR3: CASSQDSTEETQYF. As DNA, the CDR3 is TGTGCCAGCAGCCAAGATTCGACGGAAGAGACCCAGTACTTC.